This T cell receptor beta chain was sequenced for a study of beta chain features in type 1 diabetes. This clone was seen a few times. The antigen remains undetermined. Whole-study findings and limits: All four CD4+ subsets from Type 1 diabetes patients carried moderately but significantly shorter TCRB CDR3s.

This CDR3 comprises 13 residues. The germline CDR1 and CDR2 sequences are SEHNR and FQNEAQ (reference sequence). The V and J ends lost 4 bases and 9 bases respectively, with 13 bases between them. A sort by CD45RO/CCR7/CD25/CD127/CD95/CD27 yielded CD4+ naive, central memory, regulatory and stem cell-like memory cells. All of the isolated RNA was reverse transcribed, so expressed TCRB transcripts were sequenced. Repertoires were generated with immunoSEQ multiplex PCR, while TCRdb's copy carries only in-frame clones and drops some. The data hold over 700,000 clones, with 17% observed a single time. The specimen was naive CD4+ T cells from blood. This chain connects TRBV7-9 to TRBJ2-1; no definite D call. This TCR was recovered from a woman between 18 and 29 years old in good health. This CDR3 reads CASSSSQQSEQFF. The CDR3 DNA reads as TGTGCCAGCAGCTCGAGCCAGCAGAGTGAGCAGTTCTTC.